A selection of T cell receptor beta chains follows, all from one sample in a study of T cell changes during pregnancy in multiple sclerosis. Measured with immunoSEQ multiplex PCR; TCRdb has only the in-frame clones, and not every one. The sample lists roughly 22,000 clones; 88% were seen once. The sample here was CD4+ T cells from peripheral blood mononuclear cells, taken in the first trimester of pregnancy. Receptors originate from a female donor in good health, enrolled as a control in a pregnancy study. The CDR3 runs from the conserved cysteine through the conserved F or W. The D gene is left open where the match is weak.

V gene | D gene | CDR3 protein
TRBV6-6 | - | CASGGTRANSEQYF
TRBV10-3 | TRBD1 | CAISKTGDKNYGYTF
TRBV5-8 | TRBD2 | CASLLLAGVFDEQFF
TRBV19 | - | CATWRGWTEAFF
TRBV7-9 | TRBD2 | CASSLGRTSGDDNEQFF
TRBV28 | - | CASSLIKKPGELFF
TRBV6-1 | TRBD1 | CASSEEVGTATIYF
TRBV2 | - | CASRRDLGGEYF
TRBV7-8 | TRBD2 | CASSPLAGGGEQYF
TRBV2 | TRBD1 | CANAQGSTPAGGYTF
TRBV5-4 | TRBD2 | CASSLGLARNTGELFF
TRBV5-6 | - | CASSGGAHSNTGELFF
TRBV29-1 | TRBD1 | CSAGTGTGGEQYF
TRBV4-2 | TRBD2 | CASSLGTSGQETQYF
TRBV27 | - | CASSLTGPDRPRYSNQPQHF
TRBV19 | TRBD1 | CASSILPPTGVGYGYTF
TRBV7-3 | - | CASTPGGMNTEAFF
TRBV10-3 | TRBD2 | CAAGASGTDEQFF
TRBV4-2 | - | CASSQDRGAEKLFF
TRBV19 | TRBD1 | CASSLTGQTSLRGEAFF
TRBV6-1 | - | CASSNRGYTDTQYF
TRBV5-1 | - | CASSLDWGGTEAFF
TRBV14 | TRBD1 | CASSPINGQGGTEAFF
TRBV19 | - | CASTKSETGGYTF
TRBV5-4 | TRBD2 | CASSSVLAGAQETQYF
TRBV30 | - | CAWSVRIGETQYF
TRBV6-1 | - | CASTRNNEQFF
TRBV19 | TRBD1 | CASRLGTGRAQDTQYF
TRBV5-6 | - | CASSLGRGLEAFF
TRBV11-2 | TRBD1 | CASSPGQGYEEQFF
TRBV7-9 | - | CASSLAYGNEQYF
TRBV2 | - | CASSDVGAGNIQYF
TRBV10-3 | - | CAISAGGTNEKLFF
TRBV7-8 | - | CASSLATGSVRETQYF
TRBV5-4 | - | CASAHGTKTYEQYF
TRBV10-2 | TRBD2 | CASSGLFSGGYEQYF
TRBV7-9 | TRBD2 | CASSLARGASYEQYF
TRBV6-5 | - | CASRRPLNLPNEQFF
TRBV4-1 | - | CASNKEGWTTTGELFF
TRBV9 | - | CASSEQGYTGELFF
TRBV7-3 | TRBD1 | CASSSPGQGAETQYF
TRBV11-2 | TRBD2 | CASSLAHGLATYEQYF
TRBV5-4 | TRBD1 | CASSLVGQTYEQYF
TRBV9 | TRBD1 | CASSLGTGGIEKLFF
TRBV5-1 | - | CASSLLSAASGNEQFF
TRBV19 | TRBD1 | CASSTRTGGTGANVLTF
TRBV5-1 | TRBD1 | CASSLETGGVMTPLHF
TRBV6-1 | TRBD1 | CASSGNLGQGNEKLFF
TRBV7-2 | - | CASSPREHVSYEQYF
TRBV6-5 | - | CASSYSRGTPGEQFF
TRBV6-1 | - | CASSEARGSGFF
TRBV28 | TRBD1 | CASSQGTGEVAEAFF
TRBV5-4 | TRBD1 | CASSWVTTGVSTGELFF
TRBV5-4 | TRBD2 | CASSLAGIGTDTQYF
TRBV25-1 | TRBD1 | CASQKGGTNEKLFF